A single sample gave rise to the 25 T cell receptor beta chains below, sequenced in a study of T-cell memory formation after mild COVID-19. A single record per CDR3 protein comes from TCRdb applying MiXCR to the 5' RACE reads. The table has hundreds of thousands of distinct CDR3 sequences, 23% seen once. The sequencing sample was made of PBMCs or a T cell subset sorted from them (not recorded which). These receptors were collected from an adult woman who had mild COVID-19 (a few samples of this study predate the infection). Cell type and time point are not known.

This clonotype was recorded at least ten times. This chain joins TRBV7-9 and TRBJ2-1, with TRBD1 identical over 8 bases. The CDR3 spans 19 residues. The V gene's germline CDR1 is SEHNR and CDR2 FQNEAQ (reference sequence). V lost 2 bases to trimming and J lost 7 bases; unmatched junction nucleotides: 19. DNA for the CDR3: TGTGCCAGCAGCTTACCTCTTGTTGGGTCGTGGACAGGGAGGAATGAGCAGTTCTTC. This sequence encodes CASSLPLVGSWTGRNEQFF.

This clonotype was counted only a few times. The rearrangement links TRBV6-2 or TRBV6-3 to TRBJ1-1, with 8 bases fitting TRBD1. V trimming: 6 bases; J trimming: 10 bases; junction bases outside the gene matches: 7. Germline V gives CDR1 MNHEY, CDR2 SVGEGT. CDR3 length equals 12 residues. Written as DNA, the CDR3 is TGTGCCAGCAGGTCGACAGGGGATGGAGCTTTCTTT. It yields the protein CASRSTGDGAFF.

The gene calls are TRBV3-1 and TRBJ1-1; 7 nucleotides agree with TRBD1. Germline V CDR1 and CDR2: LGHDT, YNNKEL (reference sequence). The ends lost 0 bases at V and 2 bases at J; junction bases unmatched: 6. The CDR3 consists of 16 residues. CDR3 protein: CASSQDLTGANTEAFF. The CDR3 coding sequence is TGTGCCAGCAGCCAAGACCTCACAGGGGCTAACACTGAAGCTTTCTTT. Complete variable domain (other parts from reference TRBV3-1 and TRBJ1-1): DTAVSQTPKYLVTQMGNDKSIKCEQNLGHDTMYWYKQDSKKFLKIMFSYNNKELIINETVPNRFSPKSPDKAHLNLHINSLELGDSAVYFCASSQDLTGANTEAFFGQGTRLTVV.

This clonotype was counted between two and nine times. This chain joins TRBV5-1 and TRBJ2-1, with 7 positions matching TRBD2. Germline values: CDR1 SGHRS, CDR2 YFSETQ. Trimming removed 2 bases from V and 4 bases from J; junction bases left unmatched: 6. The CDR3 contains 15 residues. CDR3 amino acids: CASSLAGLTYNEQFF. The CDR3 DNA reads TGCGCCAGCAGCTTAGCGGGACTCACTTACAATGAGCAGTTCTTC.

J is TRBJ2-3 and V is TRBV5-1; 12 nucleotides align to TRBD2. This CDR3 region has 14 residues. Trimming removed 9 bases from V and 1 base from J; junction bases left unmatched: 3. Germline CDR1 and CDR2: SGHRS and YFSETQ. CDR3 nucleotide sequence: TGCGCCACAAGGACTAGCGGGGGCACAGATACGCAGTATTTT. This sequence encodes CATRTSGGTDTQYF.

This clonotype was seen just once. This chain connects TRBV27 to TRBJ1-1; D call uncertain. Germline V gives CDR1 MNHEY, CDR2 SMNVEV (reference sequence). The CDR3 loop spans 15 amino acids. Trimming removed 6 bases from V and 0 bases from J, with 14 bases in between. The CDR3 is CASSQRYGLNTEAFF. The DNA for the CDR3 is TGTGCCAGCAGCCAACGGTACGGGTTGAACACTGAAGCTTTCTTT.

V usage is TRBV21-1 and J usage is TRBJ2-4; no DNA check was done on the table's D call, TRBD2. TRBV21-1 is an annotated pseudogene. This CDR3 has 13 residues. This chain's CDR3 is CASSKEGGNIQYF. Written as DNA, the CDR3 is TGTGCCAGCAGCAAGGAGGGAGGGAACATTCAGTACTTC.

The V and J genes are TRBV5-6 and TRBJ2-7; no firm D call. Trimming stripped 0 bases from V and 3 bases from J, with 7 bases between. The CDR3 runs 13 residues. Looked up from germline, CDR1 is SGHDT and CDR2 is YYEEEE. CDR3: CASSLATNYEQYF. DNA for the CDR3: TGTGCCAGCAGCTTGGCGACAAACTACGAGCAGTACTTC.

This clonotype showed up just a few times. The chain joins TRBV24-1 to TRBJ2-3; TRBD1 might be the D (5 bases). V was trimmed by 3 bases and J by 0 bases, leaving 15 bases between them. The CDR3 consists of 17 residues. Germline V lookup: CDR1 KGHDR, CDR2 SFDVKD. In DNA, the CDR3 is TGTGCCACCAGTGATCCCCGAGGACAAACTAGCACAGATACGCAGTATTTT. Protein: CATSDPRGQTSTDTQYF.

The gene calls are TRBV12-3 or TRBV12-4 and TRBJ1-1; D uncertain. The CDR3 extends over 12 amino acids. V was trimmed by 5 bases and J by 6 bases, leaving 10 bases between them. The CDR3 here is CASSPGRAEAFF. The CDR3 DNA follows: TGTGCCAGCAGTCCCGGACGGGCTGAAGCTTTCTTT.

This clonotype was seen a handful of times. The chain is built from TRBV6-5 and TRBJ2-1; 7 bases align to TRBD2. The CDR3 is 15 amino acids. CDR1 and CDR2 (germline): MNHEY, SVGAGI. V shed 4 bases and J 5 bases; nucleotides not matched to a gene: 8. CDR3 DNA: TGTGCCAGCAGTTCCTTTCGGGGGGTTCACAATGAGCAGTTCTTC. This codes for CASSSFRGVHNEQFF.

The rearrangement joins TRBV6-2 or TRBV6-3 to TRBJ2-2; 9 bases match TRBD1. V trimming: 6 bases; J trimming: 5 bases; junction bases outside the gene matches: 10. Germline assignment: CDR1 MNHEY and CDR2 SVGEGT. The CDR3 has 16 amino acids. The CDR3 coding sequence is TGTGCCAGCAGACCACCGGGACAGGGAATTACCGGGGAGCTGTTTTTT. This encodes CASRPPGQGITGELFF.

This sequence joins TRBV7-9 and TRBJ2-1, with 11 bases identical to TRBD2. In germline, CDR1 is SEHNR, CDR2 FQNEAQ (reference sequence). The CDR3 is 17 amino acids. After removal of 2 bases from V and 5 bases from J, the junction contained 8 bases not matched to a gene. CDR3 protein: CASSLLAGGPVDNEQFF. The DNA for the CDR3 is TGTGCCAGCAGCTTATTAGCGGGAGGGCCGGTCGACAATGAGCAGTTCTTC.

The chain recombines TRBV5-1 with TRBJ2-5, with 14 bases lining up with TRBD2. Per germline, CDR1 SGHRS and CDR2 YFSETQ. V lost 4 bases, J lost 5 bases, and 7 bases stayed unmatched. The CDR3 runs 16 residues. This CDR3 is CASSLGLAGEAETQYF. The CDR3 DNA reads as TGCGCCAGCAGCCTGGGACTAGCGGGAGAGGCGGAGACCCAGTACTTC.

The genes are TRBV15 and TRBJ2-7; D not resolved. From germline, CDR1 is LNHNV and CDR2 YYDKDF (reference sequence). With 0 bases removed from V and 3 bases from J, the gap between germline ends came to 6 bases. This CDR3 region has 13 residues. The CDR3: CATSRDPSYEQYF. CDR3 DNA sequence: TGTGCCACCAGCAGAGATCCCAGCTACGAGCAGTACTTC.

This clonotype was counted a few times. The chain employs TRBV19 and TRBJ2-1; D may be TRBD2 (6 bases). The CDR3 runs to 15 residues. V dropped 4 bases and J dropped 4 bases, with 14 bases sitting between them. The germline gives CDR1 LNHDA, CDR2 SQIVND (reference sequence). CDR3 sequence (DNA): TGTGCCAGTAGTAAGTGGGTAGCGGCGTACAATGAGCAGTTCTTC. It yields the protein CASSKWVAAYNEQFF.

The genes are TRBV7-6 and TRBJ2-2, with TRBD2 as a possible D gene (7 bases). Germline V gene lookup returns CDR1 SGHVS and CDR2 FNYEAQ. Trimming cost V 4 bases and J 5 bases, with 14 bases left between them. The CDR3 spans 15 residues. The CDR3 coding sequence is TGTGCCAGCAGCTCCCCGGGGGGCCCAACCGGGGAGCTGTTTTTT. Translated, it gives CASSSPGGPTGELFF.

The chain has TRBV7-9 and TRBJ2-3; D is perhaps TRBD1 or TRBD2 (5 bases each). The V gene lost 6 bases and the J gene lost 2 bases, with 21 bases spanning the gap. The germline V gene encodes CDR1 SEHNR and CDR2 FQNEAQ (reference sequence). This CDR3 has 17 amino acids. The CDR3 DNA reads TGTGCCAGCAGTTCCAGTACGAGGGGAAGAGCCACAGATACGCAGTATTTT. It specifies CASSSSTRGRATDTQYF.

This rearrangement joins TRBV4-1 to TRBJ1-1; D gene ambiguous. The ends were cut back, 4 bases at V and 6 bases at J, with 12 bases in the middle. The CDR3 consists of 13 residues. Germline V gives CDR1 MGHRA, CDR2 YSYEKL. CDR3 protein: CASSPREVAEAFF. In DNA, the CDR3 is TGCGCCAGCAGCCCTAGGGAGGTGGCTGAAGCTTTCTTT.

This clonotype was detected a few times. This rearrangement joins TRBV5-1 to TRBJ1-1; a possible D gene is TRBD1 (6 bases). V was pared by 3 bases and J by 3 bases, with 15 bases between. Per germline, CDR1 SGHRS and CDR2 YFSETQ. This CDR3 spans 15 amino acids. The CDR3 coding sequence is TGCGCCAGCAGCTACTCCAGGGGAATGGACACTGAAGCTTTCTTT. Its protein is CASSYSRGMDTEAFF.

The chain carries TRBV4-1 and TRBJ1-1; 7 bases align to TRBD1. CDR1 and CDR2 from the germline V gene are MGHRA and YSYEKL. The CDR3 runs to 15 residues. Germline trimming cut 4 bases from V and 6 bases from J; bases unmatched to any gene: 11. The CDR3 DNA reads TGCGCCAGCAGCCCGGGGCGGGACAGCATCCCTGAAGCTTTCTTT. Translated, it gives CASSPGRDSIPEAFF.

This clonotype came up once. This chain joins TRBV9 and TRBJ1-2, with D tentatively TRBD1 (5 bases). Deletions cut 4 bases from V and 4 bases from J, with 20 bases between. Germline V lookup: CDR1 SGDLS, CDR2 YYNGEE. This CDR3 is built from 16 residues. CDR3 DNA sequence: TGTGCCAGCAGCCCCCAAACGGGACTCCGCGGCTATGGCTACACCTTC. It translates to CASSPQTGLRGYGYTF.

The V call is TRBV27, the J call TRBJ1-5; no firm D call. In germline, CDR1 is MNHEY, CDR2 SMNVEV (reference sequence). V lost 0 bases and J lost 1, with 10 bases in between. This CDR3 is 16 amino acids long. This CDR3 is CASSLSAKISNQPQHF. The CDR3 region has the DNA TGTGCCAGCAGTTTATCGGCCAAAATCAGCAATCAGCCCCAGCATTTT.

The CDR3, as DNA: TGCAGTGCTTATAGCTCTGGGGCCAACGTCCTGACTTTC. Translated: CSAYSSGANVLTF. The gene calls are TRBV20-1 and TRBJ2-6, with D unresolved. The CDR3 extends over 13 amino acids. V lost 5 bases, J lost 0 bases, and 5 bases lay in between. Per the germline V gene, CDR1 is DFQATT and CDR2 is SNEGSKA (reference sequence).

This clonotype was seen repeatedly, ten times or more. The chain employs TRBV7-8 and TRBJ1-3; D gene uncertain. V gave up 4 bases and J gave up 0 bases, with 7 bases separating them. The CDR3 consists of 14 residues. Germline values: CDR1 SGHVS, CDR2 FQNEAQ. As DNA, the CDR3 is TGTGCCAGCAGCTCGGGGTACTCTGGAAACACCATATATTTT. It translates to CASSSGYSGNTIYF.